The 20 T cell receptor beta chains given below trace back to one sample, sequenced in a study of blood T cell repertoires in COVID-19. Some clones are missing from TCRdb's copy, which holds only in-frame ones; the method was immunoSEQ multiplex PCR. The sample contains about 240,000 clones, about four fifths of which appear only once. The sample was peripheral blood. These receptors were taken from a woman between 18 and 29 years old with acute or convalescent COVID-19.

The V gene is TRBV7-3, the J gene TRBJ2-7; tentatively, D is TRBD2 (5 bases). V lost 3 bases to trimming and J lost 9 bases, with 27 bases between them. CDR1 and CDR2 (germline): SGHTA, FQGTGA. This CDR3 is built from 17 residues. CDR3 in amino acids: CASSFQCRVPPRVWQYF. CDR3 sequence (DNA): TGTGCCAGCAGCTTTCAATGTCGCGTACCCCCGAGGGTGTGGCAGTACTTC.

This clone was recorded only once. V is TRBV25-1 and J is TRBJ1-4; perhaps TRBD1 as D (6 bases). This CDR3 region has 15 residues. With 0 bases removed from V and 9 bases from J, the gap between germline ends came to 14 bases. Per the germline V gene, CDR1 is MGHDK and CDR2 is SYGVNS. As DNA, the CDR3 is TGTGCCAGCAGTGAATATCCGGCAGGGGCCCAAAAACTGTTTTTT. It yields the protein CASSEYPAGAQKLFF.

V gene TRBV5-1 combines with J gene TRBJ2-1, with 8 bases matching TRBD1. In germline, CDR1 is SGHRS, CDR2 YFSETQ. This CDR3 region has 15 residues. The junction had 2 bases not matched to a gene; V was cut back by 2 bases and J by 1 base. DNA of the CDR3: TGCGCCAGCAGCTTAAGACAGGGGTCCTACAATGAGCAGTTCTTC. Its translation: CASSLRQGSYNEQFF. The full variable domain, in which reference TRBV5-1 and TRBJ2-1 provide the parts outside the CDR3, is KAGVTQTPRYLIKTRGQQVTLSCSPISGHRSVSWYQQTPGQGLQFLFEYFSETQRNKGNFPGRFSGRQFSNSRSEMNVSTLELGDSALYLCASSLRQGSYNEQFFGPGTRLTVL.

V and J are TRBV9 and TRBJ2-1; the match to TRBD2 covers 9 bases. The CDR3 is 12 amino acids. Germline V gene sequence: CDR1 SGDLS, CDR2 YYNGEE. The trim removed 3 bases at V and 12 bases at J, leaving 4 bases unmatched. CDR3 in DNA: TGTGCCAGCAGCGGGACTAGCGTAGGGCAGTTCTTC. Encoded protein: CASSGTSVGQFF.

This chain links TRBV6-2 or TRBV6-3 with TRBJ2-5; 7 nucleotides align to TRBD1. The trim removed 5 bases at V and 5 bases at J, leaving 8 bases unmatched. The CDR3 contains 14 residues. Germline V CDR1 and CDR2: MNHEY, SVGEGT. The CDR3 DNA is TGTGCCAGCAGTCCCAGACAGGGACGGGAGACCCAGTACTTC. Its protein product is CASSPRQGRETQYF.

The V call is TRBV19, the J call TRBJ2-6; weak D call: TRBD1 (5 bases). Germline V gene data show CDR1 as LNHDA and CDR2 as SQIVND (reference sequence). CDR3 size: 14 residues. V lost 7 bases and J lost 0, with 7 bases in between. Here the CDR3 reads CASTGYSGANVLTF. The CDR3 DNA is TGTGCCAGTACAGGGTACTCTGGGGCCAACGTCCTGACTTTC.

The chain is built from TRBV4-1 and TRBJ1-6, with D possibly being TRBD1 (5 bases). The V end lost 3 bases, the J end lost 9 bases, and 27 bases lay between the germline ends. This CDR3 is built from 19 residues. CDR1 is MGHRA and CDR2 is YSYEKL in the germline V gene. In DNA form, the CDR3 reads TGCGCCAGCAGCCACAACTACAAAGGACGGAACCGGAGGGGTTCACCCCTCCACTTT. Protein: CASSHNYKGRNRRGSPLHF.

As DNA, the CDR3 is TGTGCCAGCTCAGCGGGACAGGGGTACTACGAGCAGTACTTC. This sequence encodes CASSAGQGYYEQYF. V usage is TRBV27 and J usage is TRBJ2-7, with TRBD1 matching over 10 bases. Germline CDR1 MNHEY, CDR2 SMNVEV (reference sequence). With V trimmed by 8 bases and J by 3 bases, 7 bases remained unmatched. This CDR3 has 14 residues.

About this clone itself: Other DNA sequences from this sample encode an identical CDR3 as well. The genes are TRBV18 and TRBJ2-7, with unresolved D. CDR3 length equals 13 residues. Germline V gives CDR1 KGHSH, CDR2 LQKENI. Trimming removed 2 bases from V and 0 bases from J, with 5 bases in between. CDR3 DNA: TGTGCCAGCTCACCATCGAGCTCCTACGAGCAGTACTTC. This codes for CASSPSSSYEQYF.

The CDR3 is CSVELAGRSLAEQYF. Here the CDR3 DNA reads TGCAGCGTTGAACTAGCGGGACGCTCCCTCGCCGAGCAGTACTTC. This chain uses TRBV29-1 with TRBJ2-7, with TRBD2 matching 9 bases. The CDR3 is 15 residues long. Trimming cost V 2 bases and J 6 bases; bases outside gene matches: 11. Looked up from germline, CDR1 is SQVTM and CDR2 is ANQGSEA.

This chain connects TRBV27 to TRBJ2-3; 12 bases line up with TRBD2. V was clipped by 6 bases and J by 4 bases; unmatched bases: 5. Germline V CDR1 and CDR2: MNHEY, SMNVEV (reference sequence). The CDR3 has 15 residues. The CDR3 sequence is CASSPSGRGPDTQYF. CDR3 DNA: TGTGCCAGCAGCCCTAGCGGGAGGGGCCCAGATACGCAGTATTTT.

The chain is built from TRBV6-5 and TRBJ2-5; the D is unclear. V was trimmed by 10 bases and J by 5 bases, leaving 17 bases between them. CDR3 length equals 13 residues. Germline V gives CDR1 MNHEY, CDR2 SVGAGI. CDR3: CATSKHFWETQYF. Here the CDR3 DNA reads TGTGCCACCTCTAAGCACTTCTGGGAGACCCAGTACTTC.

J is TRBJ1-4 and V is TRBV4-3, with TRBD1 matching 7 bases. V gave up 0 bases and J gave up 8 bases; unmatched junction bases: 12. The V gene's germline CDR1 is LGHNA and CDR2 YSLEER. The CDR3 length is 17 residues. The CDR3 protein is CASSQDLVDRVGEKLFF. CDR3 sequence (DNA): TGCGCCAGCAGCCAAGATCTGGTTGACAGGGTGGGGGAAAAACTGTTTTTT.

The gene calls are TRBV18 and TRBJ2-1; D is uncertain. The CDR3 covers 15 residues. V was cut by 7 bases and J by 0 bases, with 13 bases left in between. Germline lookup yields CDR1 KGHSH and CDR2 LQKENI. For the CDR3, the DNA is TGTGCCAGCTTCACGAGTATCTCCTCCTACAATGAGCAGTTCTTC. It specifies CASFTSISSYNEQFF. Variable domain in full (rest from reference TRBV18 and TRBJ2-1): NAGVMQNPRHLVRRRGQEARLRCSPMKGHSHVYWYRQLPEEGLKFMVYLQKENIIDESGMPKERFSAEFPKEGPSILRIQQVVRGDSAAYFCASFTSISSYNEQFFGPGTRLTVL.

This clone was counted only a few times. This chain links TRBV7-2 with TRBJ1-1; TRBD1 might be the D (5 bases). Trimming removed 3 bases from V and 7 bases from J, with 18 bases in between. This CDR3 region has 15 residues. CDR1 SGHTA and CDR2 FQGNSA come from the germline V gene. CDR3 amino acids: CASSLDERRGVEAFF. The CDR3 DNA reads as TGTGCCAGCAGCTTGGACGAAAGAAGGGGCGTTGAAGCTTTCTTT.

The chain uses TRBV7-2 and TRBJ2-3; D might be TRBD2 (6 bases). Germline CDR1 reads SGHTA; CDR2 reads FQGNSA. V lost 5 bases to trimming and J lost 2 bases, with 11 bases between them. This CDR3 region has 14 residues. The CDR3 is CASSRDFYTDTQYF. The CDR3 bases are TGTGCCAGCAGCCGGGACTTTTACACAGATACGCAGTATTTT. Complete variable domain (other parts from reference TRBV7-2 and TRBJ2-3): GAGVSQSPSNKVTEKGKDVELRCDPISGHTALYWYRQSLGQGLEFLIYFQGNSAPDKSGLPSDRFSAERTGGSVSTLTIQRTQQEDSAVYLCASSRDFYTDTQYFGPGTRLTVL.

This clone was counted at least ten times. J is TRBJ2-7 and V is TRBV12-3 or TRBV12-4, with D maybe TRBD1 (5 bases). CDR3 length equals 12 residues. V shed 3 bases and J shed 3 bases, with 6 bases lying between them. CDR3: CASSFDSYEQYF. The CDR3 DNA follows: TGTGCCAGCAGTTTTGACAGCTACGAGCAGTACTTC.

This rearrangement joins TRBV18 to TRBJ2-1; the D gene is possibly TRBD2 (6 bases). CDR1 is KGHSH and CDR2 is LQKENI in the germline V gene. V was pared by 0 bases and J by 5 bases, with 11 bases between. The CDR3 spans 15 residues. CDR3 sequence (DNA): TGTGCCAGCTCACCACCTTGGACTAACCACAATGAGCAGTTCTTC. Translated: CASSPPWTNHNEQFF.

J is TRBJ2-1 and V is TRBV2; D not resolved. The V and J ends lost 7 bases and 4 bases respectively, with 14 bases between them. The CDR3 length is 14 residues. Looked up from germline, CDR1 is SNHLY and CDR2 is FYNNEI. CDR3 loop: CASTLLTDYNEQFF. DNA of the CDR3: TGTGCCAGCACGCTACTAACTGATTACAATGAGCAGTTCTTC.

The CDR3 sequence is CASSPGVDRGSNQPQHF. The CDR3 DNA reads as TGTGCCAGCAGCCCAGGCGTTGACAGGGGTAGCAATCAGCCCCAGCATTTT. The rearrangement uses TRBV7-2 and TRBJ1-5; 8 bases line up with TRBD1. CDR1 and CDR2 from the germline V gene are SGHTA and FQGNSA. Trimming took 5 bases from V and 0 from J; bases not matched to a gene: 9. CDR3 length equals 17 residues.